Detailed here is one T cell receptor (beta chain). Its target is not known. At one end the junction does not follow the germline gene, possibly because of a read error. This entry belongs to a study of T cells in Graves' hyperthyroidism and ophthalmopathy. Overall study results and limits: Peripheral blood also featured most of the thyroid clonotypes expanded above 0.001.

Per the germline V gene, CDR1 is SGHAT and CDR2 is FQNNGV. The CDR3 sequence is 18 residues long. Patients with ophthalmopathy all had a Clinical Activity Score of at least 3, a NOSPECS grade of at least 4 and duration under 3 months. The PBMCs were sourced from fresh peripheral blood (approximately 9 ml). Using RNA transcripts as the source, TCR beta CDR3 regions were amplified. HTBI primers were used for first-round RT-PCR of the TCR CDR3. MiXCR, applied by TCRdb to the multiplex PCR reads, yields one record per CDR3 protein. The sample has 450,000 to 550,000 distinct CDR3 sequences, roughly a quarter seen once.

Source material: blood. This clonotype was obtained from a woman aged 25 to 39 with Graves' ophthalmopathy. The chain has TRBV11-2 and TRBJ2-2, with D tentatively TRBD1 (6 bases). CDR3 residues: CASSQPLGDISNTGELCF. The CDR3 DNA sequence: TGTGCCAGCAGCCAGCCCTTGGGGGACATCTCGAACACCGGGGAGCTGTGTTTT.